The clone carrying this T cell receptor beta chain was counted many times. Its antigen is as yet unknown. This specimen comes from a study of human T cells and chemical hapten exposure. Study details: Yields of TCR per sample differed, chiefly owing to small differences in pooled library volume.

Time point denoted: healthy volunteer bleed at 6 weeks. The study extracted total RNA from unfractionated whole blood. The library tagged individual cDNA molecules with unique molecular identifiers. TCRdb reprocessed the RACE reads via MiXCR and lists one record per CDR3 protein. The table includes some 65,000 distinct CDR3 sequences, about 5.7% detected once. Study outcomes and limitations: TCRs whose frequency exceeded 1 in 1000 remained the same following DPC sensitization.

The CDR3 spans 14 residues. Germline V gene data show CDR1 as DFQATT and CDR2 as SNEGSKA (reference sequence). Trimming took 6 bases from V and 2 from J, leaving 15 bases between them. This TCR came from a female donor in good health. Some clones in this sample may be carry-over from other donors' samples. Source material: whole blood. This chain uses TRBV20-1 with TRBJ2-3; D perhaps matches TRBD2 (7 bases). The CDR3 bases are TGCAGTGCCCTGGGGGGGGGCTCCACAGATACGCAGTATTTT. It yields the protein CSALGGGSTDTQYF.